The 23 T cell receptor beta chains presented below share a single source sample, sequenced in a study of shared clonotypes between healthy human individuals. Sequencing was performed with immunoSEQ multiplex PCR; in TCRdb, only in-frame clones are kept and a portion is missing. Of about 1 million clones listed, approximately 80% were seen once; the top ten hold 0.5% to 0.6%. The sample consisted of memory CD4+ T cells from PBMCs. The subset: CD45RA-negative fraction. These receptors were taken from a man between 18 and 29 years old in good health. Some clones in this sample may be carry-over from other donors' samples.

The V gene is TRBV6-1, the J gene TRBJ1-3; D unclear. V dropped 6 bases and J dropped 2 bases, with 14 bases sitting between them. CDR1 is MNHNS and CDR2 is SASEGT in the germline V gene. This CDR3 spans 15 amino acids. CDR3 sequence reads: CASSISPGPGNTIYF. The CDR3 coding sequence is TGTGCCAGCAGCATCAGCCCGGGCCCTGGAAACACCATATATTTT.

This clone came up once. The chain is built from TRBV5-1 and TRBJ2-5, with 7 bases aligning to TRBD1. The CDR3 loop spans 15 amino acids. CDR1 is SGHRS and CDR2 is YFSETQ in the germline V gene. The J segment lost 5 bases and the V segment lost 2 bases, leaving 9 bases of the junction unmatched. The CDR3 spells CASSFQGDYPETQYF. In DNA, the CDR3 is TGCGCCAGCAGCTTCCAGGGGGATTACCCCGAGACCCAGTACTTC.

This rearrangement joins TRBV29-1 to TRBJ1-3; 11 bases align to TRBD1. This CDR3 region has 16 residues. Germline V gene data show CDR1 as SQVTM and CDR2 as ANQGSEA. The V segment lost 4 bases and the J segment 3 bases; nucleotides outside the gene matches: 8. The chain's CDR3 is CSVAPGQGAGGNTIYF. The CDR3 nucleotides are TGCAGCGTTGCGCCTGGACAGGGGGCCGGTGGAAACACCATATATTTT.

V gene TRBV4-2 combines with J gene TRBJ1-2, with 7 bases lining up with TRBD1. This CDR3 spans 16 amino acids. V shed 4 bases, J shed 0 bases, and the junction held 8 bases outside the gene matches. Germline CDR1 and CDR2: LGHNA and YNFKEQ. CDR3 nucleotide sequence: TGTGCCAGCAGCCGGGGACAGAGTGAAGCTAACTATGGCTACACCTTC. It encodes CASSRGQSEANYGYTF.

This sequence joins TRBV15 and TRBJ2-1; the match to TRBD2 covers 9 bases. CDR3 size: 15 residues. Per the germline V gene, CDR1 is LNHNV and CDR2 is YYDKDF (reference sequence). V shed 4 bases and J 1 base; nucleotides not matched to a gene: 2. The CDR3 bases are TGTGCCACCAGCACGGGACTAGCTTCCTACAATGAGCAGTTCTTC. Protein product: CATSTGLASYNEQFF.

This chain connects TRBV27 to TRBJ2-1, with D perhaps given as TRBD1 or TRBD2 (6 bases each). This CDR3 spans 13 amino acids. Trimming cost V 4 bases and J 6 bases, with 10 bases left between them. Germline CDR1 reads MNHEY; CDR2 reads SMNVEV (reference sequence). This chain's CDR3 is CASSSRGVNEQFF. The CDR3 bases are TGTGCCAGCAGTTCGAGGGGGGTCAATGAGCAGTTCTTC.

A single count supports this clone. V and J are TRBV4-3 and TRBJ2-2; TRBD1 matches 8 bases. This CDR3 has 16 amino acids. The trim removed 0 bases at V and 5 bases at J, leaving 5 bases unmatched. Germline-derived CDR1 and CDR2 are LGHNA and YSLEER. In DNA, the CDR3 is TGCGCCAGCAGCCAAGATCCACAGGGGGGAACCGGGGAGCTGTTTTTT. Protein sequence: CASSQDPQGGTGELFF.

V gene TRBV2 combines with J gene TRBJ1-1; the match to TRBD1 covers 11 bases. From germline, CDR1 is SNHLY and CDR2 FYNNEI. This CDR3 has 13 amino acids. V lost 4 bases and J lost 6; bases outside the gene matches: 1. The CDR3 DNA is TGTGCCAGCAGTGCGGGACAGGGGGCTGAAGCTTTCTTT. Translation gives CASSAGQGAEAFF.

V is TRBV28 and J is TRBJ2-5; 11 bases align to TRBD1. The tail of the sequence fits TRBJ2-7 better, so the J call may be wrong. This CDR3 has 16 amino acids. Germline-derived CDR1 and CDR2 are MDHEN and SYDVKM. CDR3: CASSSIGQGASYEQYF. The CDR3 bases are TGTGCCAGCAGTTCCATTGGACAGGGGGCGTCCTACGAGCAGTACTTC.

V usage is TRBV10-3 and J usage is TRBJ1-6, with 7 nucleotides matching TRBD1. CDR3 length: 14 residues. The germline CDR1 and CDR2 sequences are ENHRY and SYGVKD. V lost 6 bases and J lost 5; bases outside the gene matches: 4. CDR3 sequence: CAISLGTDNSPLHF. CDR3 nucleotide sequence: TGTGCCATCAGCCTCGGGACAGATAATTCACCCCTCCACTTT.

This clone was seen just once. This sequence joins TRBV27 and TRBJ2-2, with TRBD2 identical over 13 bases. The CDR3 length is 14 residues. V lost 9 bases to trimming and J lost 5 bases; unmatched junction nucleotides: 3. Germline values: CDR1 MNHEY, CDR2 SMNVEV (reference sequence). Here the CDR3 reads CARGLAGWTGELFF. CDR3 sequence (DNA): TGTGCCAGGGGACTAGCGGGATGGACCGGGGAGCTGTTTTTT.

This chain joins TRBV10-2 and TRBJ2-3; D gene ambiguous. Germline lookup yields CDR1 WSHSY and CDR2 SAAADI. Trimming removed 2 bases from V and 3 bases from J, with 6 bases in between. This CDR3 is 13 amino acids long. The CDR3 region has the DNA TGCGCCAGCAGTGAGGGTAGGACAGATACGCAGTATTTT. Its translation is CASSEGRTDTQYF.

The chain joins TRBV7-6 to TRBJ2-7; D is possibly TRBD1 or TRBD2 (5 bases each). CDR1 SGHVS and CDR2 FNYEAQ come from the germline V gene. V lost 8 bases to trimming and J lost 9 bases, with 17 bases between them. The CDR3 extends over 12 amino acids. The CDR3 sequence: CASSGTLTGQYF. DNA of the CDR3: TGTGCCAGCTCCGGGACCCTAACGGGGCAGTACTTC.

This clone was picked up one time. The chain joins TRBV6-1 to TRBJ1-2; no definite D call. CDR1 is MNHNS, CDR2 SASEGT, per germline. Trimming left V 1 base short and J 6 bases short, with 12 bases between. The CDR3 covers 14 residues. The CDR3 DNA is TGTGCCAGCAGTGAAGTCCGGGCGGAGGATGGCTACACCTTC. Translation: CASSEVRAEDGYTF.

The V and J genes are TRBV10-3 and TRBJ1-5, with D unresolved. The ends were cut back, 8 bases at V and 4 bases at J, with 6 bases in the middle. The CDR3 spans 11 residues. Germline V lookup: CDR1 ENHRY, CDR2 SYGVKD. As DNA, the CDR3 is TGTGCCATCGCTAGTAATCAGCCCCAGCATTTT. This encodes CAIASNQPQHF.

The chain joins TRBV15 to TRBJ1-5; D gene unclear. CDR3 length equals 16 residues. V dropped 1 base and J dropped 2 bases, with 12 bases sitting between them. Per germline, CDR1 LNHNV and CDR2 YYDKDF (reference sequence). Here the CDR3 reads CATSRGTYRGNQPQHF. CDR3 nucleotide sequence: TGTGCCACCAGCAGAGGAACCTACCGCGGCAATCAGCCCCAGCATTTT.

This clone was seen a handful of times. The rearrangement joins TRBV19 to TRBJ2-7; 9 bases match TRBD1. Trimming at V came to 4 bases and at J to 3 bases, leaving 7 bases not matched to a gene. CDR1 LNHDA and CDR2 SQIVND come from the germline V gene (reference sequence). The CDR3 is 15 residues long. The CDR3 region has the DNA TGTGCCAGTAGTACGCCGGGACAGGGCTTCTACGAGCAGTACTTC. Protein sequence: CASSTPGQGFYEQYF.

This clone came up once. The chain joins TRBV19 to TRBJ1-5; no clear D. This CDR3 is 17 amino acids long. Germline V CDR1 and CDR2: LNHDA, SQIVND (reference sequence). Trimming left V 4 bases short and J 0 bases short, with 16 bases between. In DNA form, the CDR3 reads TGTGCCAGTAGTAGAGGAACCGCGGCGAGTAGCAATCAGCCCCAGCATTTT. Protein: CASSRGTAASSNQPQHF.

This clone was seen a single time. The V call is TRBV9, the J call TRBJ2-6; D not certain. V was trimmed by 0 bases and J by 2 bases, leaving 12 bases between them. The V gene's germline CDR1 is SGDLS and CDR2 YYNGEE. The length of the CDR3 is 17 residues. The CDR3 loop reads CASSVGNHHTGANVLTF. The CDR3 region has the DNA TGTGCCAGCAGCGTAGGCAACCACCATACTGGGGCCAACGTCCTGACTTTC.

The chain uses TRBV7-3 and TRBJ2-5; 8 nucleotides match TRBD2. CDR1 is SGHTA and CDR2 is FQGTGA in the germline V gene. The CDR3 is 16 residues long. J lost 2 bases, V lost 1 base, and 6 bases had no gene match. CDR3 protein: CASSLSGSGAQETQYF. The CDR3 bases are TGTGCCAGCAGCTTAAGCGGTAGCGGGGCGCAAGAGACCCAGTACTTC.

The chain couples TRBV2 to TRBJ2-5; D unresolved. V lost 3 bases and J lost 3, with 8 bases in between. The CDR3 consists of 13 residues. The germline V gene has CDR1 SNHLY and CDR2 FYNNEI. The CDR3 nucleotides are TGTGCCAGCAGTGACGACTCTAAAGAGACCCAGTACTTC. Translating it yields CASSDDSKETQYF.

The chain couples TRBV5-8 to TRBJ2-7; maybe TRBD1 (6 bases). Germline V gene data show CDR1 as SGHTS and CDR2 as YDEGEE. The CDR3 has 16 amino acids. Trimming took off 5 bases at V and 5 bases at J, with 23 bases between the two ends. CDR3 protein: CASRFRPDSLVDEQYF. The CDR3 nucleotides are TGTGCCAGCAGGTTTAGACCGGACAGTTTGGTCGACGAGCAGTACTTC.

The V and J genes are TRBV4-2 and TRBJ2-7; TRBD1 matches at 7 bases. The junction had 7 bases not matched to a gene; V was cut back by 1 base and J by 4 bases. The CDR3 loop spans 15 amino acids. Germline loops: CDR1 LGHNA, CDR2 YNFKEQ. CDR3 protein: CASSQGDPGGYEQYF. The CDR3 DNA reads TGTGCCAGCAGCCAAGGGGACCCAGGGGGATACGAGCAGTACTTC.